This T cell receptor (beta chain) was found in a study of T-cell reconstitution after alpha-beta-depleted transplantation in children. As it was prepared, the TCRbeta library received unique molecular identifiers. TCRdb re-called the PCR reads with MiXCR, one entry per CDR3 protein. This table has 450,000 to 600,000 distinct CDR3 sequences, about 31% appearing once. The germline V gene has CDR1 DFQATT and CDR2 SNEGSKA (reference sequence). The germline V and J ends were trimmed by 3 bases and 0 bases, with 4 bases remaining between them. The CDR3 has 12 amino acids. This clonotype was found a few times.

The source material was PBMCs from the stem cell graft donor, sampled from the stem cell graft. This sequence joins TRBV20-1 and TRBJ2-3; D is unresolved. The origin of this receptor is a human donor who donated a stem cell graft to a child with aplastic anemia. CDR3 sequence reads: CSARLSTDTQYF. The CDR3 coding sequence is TGCAGTGCTAGGTTAAGCACAGATACGCAGTATTTT.